The 4 T cell receptor beta chains listed next were all sequenced from one sample in a study of T cells after yellow fever vaccination. One entry per CDR3 protein results from TCRdb running MiXCR on the 5' RACE reads. The sample includes 300,000 or so distinct CDR3 sequences, roughly 8.7% of them seen just once. Sequenced here: CD4+ T cells sorted from PBMCs, sampled 5 days after the yellow fever booster vaccination. These receptors were taken from a man between 18 and 35 years old who received the YFV17D yellow fever vaccine.

This clonotype was recorded a few times. The chain links TRBV5-6 to TRBJ2-7; no firm D call. Germline CDR1 SGHDT, CDR2 YYEEEE. Between the trimmed V and J ends, which lost 2 bases and 2 bases, there was a span of 11 bases. The CDR3 sequence is 14 residues long. The CDR3, as DNA: TGTGCCAGCAGCTTCCCCCTGCCCCCCTACGAGCAGTACTTC. Translation gives CASSFPLPPYEQYF.

This clonotype has a handful of counts. The CDR3 spells CASSPVLAGGPRSNEQFF. CDR3 bases: TGTGCCAGTAGTCCCGTACTAGCGGGGGGGCCTCGATCGAATGAGCAGTTCTTC. The gene calls are TRBV19 and TRBJ2-1, with TRBD2 identical over 13 bases. Germline V CDR1 and CDR2: LNHDA, SQIVND (reference sequence). CDR3 length: 18 residues. V dropped 5 bases and J dropped 7; count of bases not matched to a gene: 14.

This clonotype has more than one count but fewer than ten. V and J are TRBV6-1 and TRBJ1-1, with D possibly matching TRBD1 (5 bases). Per germline, CDR1 MNHNS and CDR2 SASEGT. With 0 bases removed from V and 10 bases from J, the gap between germline ends came to 18 bases. The CDR3 runs 15 residues. CDR3: CASSEARGFVGGAFF. CDR3 nucleotides: TGTGCCAGCAGTGAAGCGAGGGGCTTTGTTGGGGGAGCTTTCTTT.

This clonotype was detected a few times. This rearrangement joins TRBV20-1 to TRBJ2-5; D call uncertain. Germline CDR1 reads DFQATT; CDR2 reads SNEGSKA (reference sequence). V was cut by 3 bases and J by 3 bases, with 11 bases left in between. This CDR3 region has 13 residues. Written as DNA, the CDR3 is TGCAGTGCTAGGGTGGTTGCTGAAGAGACCCAGTACTTC. The encoded protein is CSARVVAEETQYF.